The clone carrying this T cell receptor (beta chain) was recorded at least ten times. This record comes from a study of early T cells in non-severe SARS-CoV-2 infection. V lost 2 bases, J lost 4 bases, and 6 bases lay in between. CDR3 length equals 12 residues. Germline V lookup: CDR1 DFQATT, CDR2 SNEGSKA (reference sequence). From the 5' RACE reads, TCRdb called clonotypes with MiXCR, one entry per CDR3 protein. This sample has 70,000 or so distinct CDR3 sequences, with about 12% found just once. The chain combines TRBV20-1 with TRBJ1-5; D remains ambiguous. The clonotype originates from an adult who was a healthcare worker with PCR-confirmed SARS-CoV-2 infection or an uninfected control (not recorded which). The sample consisted of whole blood. The CDR3 DNA is TGCAGTGCTAGACAGGAAAATCAGCCCCAGCATTTT. Its protein is CSARQENQPQHF.